The 24 T cell receptor beta chains reported below all come from one sample, sequenced in a study of blood T cell repertoires in COVID-19. TCRdb keeps only in-frame clones here, not all; method: immunoSEQ multiplex PCR. The sample lists about 160,000 clones; over 70% were seen once. Sequencing input: peripheral blood. These receptors all stem from a man aged 65-85 years with acute or convalescent COVID-19.

This chain joins TRBV2 and TRBJ1-5, with D possibly TRBD1 on 6 matching bases. Germline CDR1 and CDR2: SNHLY and FYNNEI. The CDR3 covers 15 residues. V was pared by 7 bases and J by 6 bases, with 19 bases between. Here the CDR3 reads CASTEGVFGSQPQHF. The CDR3 DNA sequence: TGTGCCAGCACCGAGGGGGTATTCGGTTCTCAGCCCCAGCATTTT.

In the case of this clone: Other DNA sequences within the sample encode an identical CDR3. The V call is TRBV20-1, the J call TRBJ2-3; D is undetermined. V shed 4 bases and J shed 2 bases, with 4 bases lying between them. Per the germline V gene, CDR1 is DFQATT and CDR2 is SNEGSKA (reference sequence). This CDR3 is 11 amino acids long. Here the CDR3 reads CSATITDTQYF. CDR3 DNA: TGCAGTGCTACAATCACAGATACGCAGTATTTT.

The CDR3 protein is CATSEDGSGRSRTGELFF. The CDR3 DNA sequence: TGTGCCACCAGTGAGGACGGTAGCGGGAGATCGAGGACCGGGGAGCTGTTTTTT. This rearrangement joins TRBV24-1 to TRBJ2-2, with TRBD2 identical over 9 bases. This CDR3 contains 18 residues. Trimming removed 4 bases from V and 5 bases from J; junction bases left unmatched: 13. The germline gives CDR1 KGHDR, CDR2 SFDVKD.

The J gene is TRBJ1-4, the V gene TRBV15, with a possible D match to TRBD1 (6 bases). From germline, CDR1 is LNHNV and CDR2 YYDKDF (reference sequence). The CDR3 covers 16 residues. Deletions cut 3 bases from V and 4 bases from J, with 15 bases between. CDR3 nucleotide sequence: TGTGCCACCAGCAGTCCAGCAGGGACATATAATGAAAAACTGTTTTTT. Protein product: CATSSPAGTYNEKLFF.

The rearrangement uses TRBV3-1 (or the pseudogene TRBV3-2) and TRBJ1-1; D gene unclear. CDR1 is LGHDT and CDR2 is YNNKEL in the germline V gene (reference sequence). The ends were cut back, 0 bases at V and 5 bases at J, with 7 bases in the middle. This CDR3 comprises 13 residues. The CDR3 region is CASSQDTRTEAFF. CDR3 DNA: TGTGCCAGCAGCCAAGATACCAGAACTGAAGCTTTCTTT.

The chain links TRBV19 to TRBJ2-5; TRBD1 aligns across 11 bases. CDR1 LNHDA and CDR2 SQIVND come from the germline V gene (reference sequence). The trim removed 6 bases at V and 4 bases at J, leaving 4 bases unmatched. This CDR3 region has 14 residues. The DNA of the CDR3 is TGTGCCAGTAGCGGACAGGGGGCCGGAGAGACCCAGTACTTC. Its protein is CASSGQGAGETQYF.

The chain couples TRBV5-6 to TRBJ1-5; 7 positions match TRBD1. This CDR3 spans 16 amino acids. The germline V gene encodes CDR1 SGHDT and CDR2 YYEEEE. The junction had 5 bases not matched to a gene; V was cut back by 2 bases and J by 0 bases. The DNA of the CDR3 is TGTGCCAGCAGCTTAGGAGGGGGCTATAGCAATCAGCCCCAGCATTTT. It specifies CASSLGGGYSNQPQHF.

The rearrangement links TRBV27 to TRBJ1-1, with a possible D match to TRBD1 (6 bases). Trimming removed 6 bases at V and 5 bases at J, with 19 bases between. Germline CDR1 reads MNHEY; CDR2 reads SMNVEV (reference sequence). The CDR3 runs 15 residues. The CDR3 DNA is TGTGCCAGCAGGATTGGGGGGGCTGGGGGTACTGAAGCTTTCTTT. Translated, it gives CASRIGGAGGTEAFF.

This chain uses TRBV7-8 with TRBJ1-1; a possible D gene is TRBD1 (6 bases). CDR1 is SGHVS and CDR2 is FQNEAQ in the germline V gene. Trimming cost V 5 bases and J 0 bases, with 10 bases left between them. The CDR3 consists of 14 residues. This chain's CDR3 is CASSLDRVNTEAFF. Here the CDR3 DNA reads TGTGCCAGCAGCCTGGACAGAGTGAACACTGAAGCTTTCTTT. The variable domain in full, completed from reference TRBV7-8 and TRBJ1-1, reads GAGVSQSPRYKVAKRGQDVALRCDPISGHVSLFWYQQALGQGPEFLTYFQNEAQLDKSGLPSDRFFAERPEGSVSTLKIQRTQQEDSAVYLCASSLDRVNTEAFFGQGTRLTVV.

The chain couples TRBV6-5 to TRBJ2-7; 8 nucleotides agree with TRBD1. The CDR3 extends over 15 amino acids. CDR1 is MNHEY, CDR2 SVGAGI, per germline. Trimming cost V 0 bases and J 7 bases; bases outside gene matches: 8. CDR3 protein: CASSYSQGGLGEQYF. As DNA, the CDR3 is TGTGCCAGCAGTTACTCACAGGGGGGCCTTGGGGAGCAGTACTTC.

The rearrangement joins TRBV12-3 or TRBV12-4 to TRBJ1-1, with D perhaps TRBD1 (5 bases). The CDR3 length is 13 residues. The V and J ends lost 6 bases and 4 bases respectively, with 12 bases between them. The CDR3: CASSDRGGTEAFF. The CDR3 DNA reads TGTGCCAGCAGCGACCGGGGGGGCACTGAAGCTTTCTTT.

This clone has just one count. The genes are TRBV28 and TRBJ2-1, with 7 bases fitting TRBD1. Germline CDR1 and CDR2: MDHEN and SYDVKM. The CDR3 is made up of 13 amino acids. With V trimmed by 6 bases and J by 7 bases, 6 bases remained unmatched. CDR3 region: CASRYHRGNEQFF. The DNA for the CDR3 is TGTGCCAGCAGATACCACAGGGGAAATGAGCAGTTCTTC.

A few counts support this clone. The CDR3, as DNA: TGTGCCAGCAGCTTGGGCCAGGGGGCAATCAATGAGCAGTTCTTC. Protein sequence: CASSLGQGAINEQFF. The chain carries TRBV5-4 and TRBJ2-1, with 8 positions matching TRBD1. CDR3 length: 15 residues. V trimming: 0 bases; J trimming: 6 bases; junction bases outside the gene matches: 5. The germline V gene has CDR1 SGHNT and CDR2 YYREEE (reference sequence).

This clone has only a few counts. The DNA of the CDR3 is TGCAGCGTTGAAGGCCGGGGGGTCTACAATGAGCAGTTCTTC. Translating gives CSVEGRGVYNEQFF. The rearrangement uses TRBV29-1 and TRBJ2-1; 7 bases line up with TRBD2. The CDR3 sequence is 14 residues long. Germline loops: CDR1 SQVTM, CDR2 ANQGSEA. The V and J ends lost 1 base and 3 bases, in that order; junction bases with no gene match: 3.

The chain employs TRBV11-3 and TRBJ2-5; tentative D call: TRBD1 (5 bases). Germline assignment: CDR1 SGHNT and CDR2 YENEEA. The CDR3 length is 13 residues. Deletions cut 5 bases from V and 5 bases from J, with 12 bases between. CDR3 DNA: TGTGCCAGCAGCAGCAGGGTGGGGGAGACCCAGTACTTC. The encoded protein is CASSSRVGETQYF.

The chain combines TRBV30 with TRBJ2-1; 8 bases are a match to TRBD1. The V gene end was trimmed by 8 bases and the J gene end by 0 bases; junction bases not matched to a gene: 15. Germline V gives CDR1 GTSNPN, CDR2 SVGIG (reference sequence). The CDR3 contains 17 residues. CDR3 loop: CARGPMDRVRSYNEQFF. The CDR3 DNA is TGTGCCCGAGGTCCCATGGACAGGGTACGCTCCTACAATGAGCAGTTCTTC.

The chain carries TRBV18 and TRBJ2-2, with 8 bases that match TRBD1. The CDR3 totals 17 residues. Germline CDR1 reads KGHSH; CDR2 reads LQKENI. J was trimmed by 4 bases and V by 3 bases; bases with no gene match: 10. The CDR3 region has the DNA TGTGCCAGCTCACCCACCGCAGGGGGCGCGGGCACCGGGGAGCTGTTTTTT. Translating it yields CASSPTAGGAGTGELFF.

V is TRBV18 and J is TRBJ1-4; 11 bases align to TRBD1. There are 15 residues in the CDR3. CDR1 KGHSH and CDR2 LQKENI come from the germline V gene. J gave up 6 bases and V 4 bases, and 4 bases lay outside the gene matches. DNA for the CDR3: TGTGCCAGCTCACACGGACAGGGGGCCGATGAAAAACTGTTTTTT. It encodes CASSHGQGADEKLFF.

The V and J genes are TRBV27 and TRBJ2-7; D is perhaps TRBD2 (7 bases). V lost 6 bases to trimming and J lost 3 bases, with 18 bases between them. There are 15 residues in the CDR3. In germline, CDR1 is MNHEY, CDR2 SMNVEV (reference sequence). CDR3 loop: CASRSPGGPYYEQYF. The CDR3, as DNA: TGTGCCAGCAGGTCACCCGGGGGGCCCTACTACGAGCAGTACTTC.

The chain is built from TRBV7-9 and TRBJ1-5; weak D call: TRBD1 (6 bases). The CDR3 consists of 15 residues. Germline V gene data show CDR1 as SEHNR and CDR2 as FQNEAQ (reference sequence). Trimming pared 5 bases from V and 1 base from J, leaving 12 bases between. In nucleotides, the CDR3 is TGTGCCAGCAGCCCCCAGGGGTCGAGCAATCAGCCCCAGCATTTT. The encoded protein is CASSPQGSSNQPQHF.

The J gene is TRBJ2-1, the V gene TRBV7-3, with D possibly being TRBD1 (7 bases). The length of the CDR3 is 18 residues. Trimming took 1 base from V and 0 from J, leaving 16 bases between them. The germline V gene has CDR1 SGHTA and CDR2 FQGTGA. The CDR3 DNA is TGTGCCAGCAGCTTAAAAGGGGGCGGGACGAGCTCCTACAATGAGCAGTTCTTC. Translation: CASSLKGGGTSSYNEQFF.

The CDR3 nucleotides read TGTGCCAGTAGTAAACAGGGCCTGGGGGAGACCCAGTACTTC. Its protein product is CASSKQGLGETQYF. The chain links TRBV19 to TRBJ2-5; tentative D call: TRBD1 (6 bases). V dropped 4 bases and J dropped 5 bases, with 14 bases sitting between them. The CDR3 length is 14 residues. Germline lookup yields CDR1 LNHDA and CDR2 SQIVND (reference sequence).

This chain uses TRBV3-1 (or the pseudogene TRBV3-2) with TRBJ1-5; no clear D. The V end lost 1 base, the J end lost 15 bases, and 10 bases lay between the germline ends. Germline values: CDR1 LGHDT, CDR2 YNNKEL (reference sequence). This CDR3 spans 11 amino acids. In DNA form, the CDR3 reads TGTGCCAGCAGCCAAGGGGTCAGGATGCATTTT. It encodes CASSQGVRMHF.

This chain links TRBV28 with TRBJ1-2, with TRBD1 matching over 8 bases. The J segment lost 0 bases and the V segment lost 5 bases, leaving 2 bases of the junction unmatched. The germline V gene encodes CDR1 MDHEN and CDR2 SYDVKM. This CDR3 has 14 amino acids. The CDR3 DNA sequence: TGTGCCAGCAGTCGGACAGGGACTAACTATGGCTACACCTTC. Amino acids: CASSRTGTNYGYTF.